The present TCR beta chain was sequenced within a study of OX40 agonist ivuxolimab in advanced cancers. Across the whole study: Dose-escalation patients had hepatocellular carcinoma, melanoma, renal cell or head and neck cancer. Partial responses were achieved by three patients: one hepatocellular carcinoma, two cutaneous melanoma. Study results and caveats: Dosing at 0.1 to 3.0 mg/kg was accompanied by clonal expansion of CD4+ and CD8+ blood T cells by week 6.

A note on this clone: What it binds is not known.

CDR1 is LNHDA, CDR2 SQIVND, per germline (reference sequence). The V and J ends lost 2 bases and 4 bases, in that order; junction bases with no gene match: 6. The CDR3 is 16 amino acids. Using immunoSEQ multiplex PCR, the repertoire was profiled, and TCRdb retains in-frame clones only, with some absent. In the table there are tens of thousands of clones, around 82% of which are singletons. This receptor was obtained from an adult with an advanced solid tumor such as melanoma, head and neck, liver or kidney cancer. V and J are TRBV19 and TRBJ2-3, with 10 nucleotides matching TRBD2. The source material was CD4+ or CD8+ T cells sorted from blood, sampled in a trial of the OX40 agonist ivuxolimab. The CDR3 loop is CASSITASGGADTQYF. CDR3 in DNA: TGTGCCAGTAGTATAACGGCTAGCGGGGGTGCAGATACGCAGTATTTT. The complete variable domain, with remaining parts taken from reference TRBV19 and TRBJ2-3, reads DGGITQSPKYLFRKEGQNVTLSCEQNLNHDAMYWYRQDPGQGLRLIYYSQIVNDFQKGDIAEGYSVSREKKESFPLTVTSAQKNPTAFYLCASSITASGGADTQYFGPGTRLTVL.